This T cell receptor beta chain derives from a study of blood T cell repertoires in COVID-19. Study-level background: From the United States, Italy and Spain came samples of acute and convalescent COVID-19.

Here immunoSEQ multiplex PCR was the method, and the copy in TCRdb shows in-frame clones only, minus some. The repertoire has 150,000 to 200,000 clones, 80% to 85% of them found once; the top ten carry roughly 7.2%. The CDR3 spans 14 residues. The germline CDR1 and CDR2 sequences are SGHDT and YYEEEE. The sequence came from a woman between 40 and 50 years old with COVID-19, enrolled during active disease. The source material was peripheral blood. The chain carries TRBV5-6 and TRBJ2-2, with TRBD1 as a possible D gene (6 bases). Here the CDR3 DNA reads TGTGGGACCGTTCAGGGGCCATACACCGGGGAGCTGTTTTTT. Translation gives CGTVQGPYTGELFF.